Listed below are T cell receptor beta chains from one sample, sequenced in a study of shared clonotypes between healthy human individuals. Here immunoSEQ multiplex PCR was the method, and the copy in TCRdb shows in-frame clones only, minus some. Among 2 million to 2.5 million clones listed, roughly 90% were seen once. The sample comprised naive CD4+ T cells from PBMCs. The receptors come from a young man in good health. Some clones in this sample may be carry-over from other donors' samples. Each CDR3 is given with its conserved first and last residue. A D gene is named only where the DNA matches it firmly. Rows give clone size only sometimes, using once, few, many, or a class for an expanded clone.

V	size	J	D	CDR3	DNA
TRBV28	once	TRBJ1-2	NA	CASSFIRDYGYTF	TGTGCCAGCAGTTTCATCCGAGACTATGGCTACACCTTC
TRBV15	NA	TRBJ2-1	NA	CATSRVTNVAYGVCEQFF	TGTGCCACCAGCAGAGTGACTAATGTAGCGTATGGGGTATGTGAGCAGTTCTTC
TRBV2	NA	TRBJ2-3	NA	CASTPSDTQYF	TGTGCCAGCACCCCTAGCGATACGCAGTATTTT
TRBV11-2	NA	TRBJ2-7	TRBD1	CASSRDRLFSYEQYF	TGTGCCAGCAGCAGGGACAGGCTTTTCTCCTACGAGCAGTACTTC
TRBV27	NA	TRBJ2-7	TRBD2	CASSRTGGPYEQYF	TGTGCCAGCAGTAGAACGGGAGGACCCTACGAGCAGTACTTC
TRBV10-3	NA	TRBJ1-3	NA	CAIGGITRSGNTIYF	TGTGCCATCGGAGGGATTACAAGGTCTGGAAACACCATATATTTT
TRBV19	NA	TRBJ2-1	NA	CASSIGNEQFF	TGTGCCAGTAGTATAGGCAATGAGCAGTTCTTC
TRBV11-1	NA	TRBJ2-2	TRBD2	CASSFGLAGVNTGELFF	TGTGCCAGCAGCTTCGGGCTAGCGGGGGTGAACACCGGGGAGCTGTTTTTT
TRBV27	NA	TRBJ1-2	TRBD1	CASSFRGGYGYTF	TGTGCCAGCAGTTTCAGGGGGGGCTATGGCTACACCTTC
TRBV9	NA	TRBJ2-1	TRBD2	CASSPIWTSGYNEQFF	TGTGCCAGCAGCCCCATATGGACTAGCGGCTACAATGAGCAGTTCTTC
TRBV9	NA	TRBJ2-7	TRBD1	CASSVLGTGAFDEQYF	TGTGCCAGCAGCGTCTTAGGGACAGGGGCATTCGACGAGCAGTACTTC
TRBV5-1	NA	TRBJ2-2	NA	CASSSTSSGTGELFF	TGCGCCAGCAGCTCGACTTCCTCAGGGACCGGGGAGCTGTTTTTT
TRBV30	NA	TRBJ1-2	NA	CAWSVTANYGYTF	TGTGCCTGGAGTGTTACAGCTAACTATGGCTACACCTTC
TRBV5-1	NA	TRBJ2-7	TRBD1	CASSRDREDGEQYF	TGCGCCAGCAGCCGGGACAGGGAAGACGGCGAGCAGTACTTC
TRBV4-1	NA	TRBJ2-7	TRBD2	CASSSLGLAAGRYEQYF	TGCGCCAGCAGCTCCCTAGGGCTAGCGGCCGGTAGGTACGAGCAGTACTTC
TRBV9	NA	TRBJ2-3	TRBD2	CASSVEGGRGGGPDTQYF	TGTGCCAGCAGCGTAGAGGGAGGGAGGGGAGGAGGCCCAGATACGCAGTATTTT
TRBV29-1	NA	TRBJ2-1	TRBD2	CSASGSSYNEQFF	TGCAGCGCTAGCGGGAGCTCCTACAATGAGCAGTTCTTC
TRBV18	NA	TRBJ2-1	NA	CASSPPAARGYNEQFF	TGTGCCAGCTCACCCCCTGCGGCGAGGGGGTACAATGAGCAGTTCTTC
TRBV5-6	once	TRBJ2-4	TRBD2	CASSSTSGSWAKNIQYF	TGTGCCAGCAGCTCTACTAGCGGGAGCTGGGCCAAAAACATTCAGTACTTC
TRBV5-6	NA	TRBJ1-3	TRBD1	CASSFPGQAPGNTIYF	TGTGCCAGCAGCTTCCCGGGACAGGCTCCTGGAAACACCATATATTTT
TRBV9	NA	TRBJ2-7	NA	CASSVTGNAYEQYF	TGTGCCAGCAGCGTAACCGGGAACGCCTACGAGCAGTACTTC
TRBV5-4	NA	TRBJ2-5	NA	CASSLEGGQQETQYF	TGTGCCAGCAGCTTGGAAGGGGGTCAACAGGAGACCCAGTACTTC
TRBV5-4	NA	TRBJ2-3	NA	CASSGGLGSANTDTQYF	TGTGCCAGCAGCGGGGGTTTGGGATCGGCAAACACAGATACGCAGTATTTT
TRBV5-4	NA	TRBJ1-2	TRBD1	CASSREGQGNYGYTF	TGTGCCAGCAGCCGAGAGGGACAGGGAAACTATGGCTACACCTTC
TRBV5-1	once	TRBJ1-1	NA	CASSRNWRGATEAFF	TGCGCCAGCAGCCGAAATTGGCGGGGGGCAACTGAAGCTTTCTTT
TRBV28	NA	TRBJ1-2	NA	CASRTRGGNYGYTF	TGTGCCAGCAGGACCCGCGGGGGCAACTATGGCTACACCTTC
TRBV7-2	NA	TRBJ2-5	NA	CASSLIPGVETQYF	TGTGCCAGCAGCTTAATACCGGGGGTAGAGACCCAGTACTTC
TRBV30	NA	TRBJ2-3	NA	CAWSLVRSPRGASPTDTQYF	TGTGCCTGGAGTTTAGTGAGATCCCCAAGGGGAGCGTCACCCACAGATACGCAGTATTTT
TRBV6-5	NA	TRBJ1-2	NA	CASSINRGWGYTF	TGTGCCAGCAGTATTAATAGGGGCTGGGGCTACACCTTC
TRBV27	once	TRBJ1-6	NA	CASSLKSLDNSPLHF	TGTGCCAGCAGTTTAAAATCACTCGATAATTCACCCCTCCACTTT
TRBV12-1	NA	TRBJ1-5	NA	CASSFRGVGNQPQHF	TGTGCCAGCAGCTTTCGGGGGGTCGGCAATCAGCCCCAGCATTTT
TRBV2	NA	TRBJ2-1	TRBD1	CASSLDRGPYNEQFF	TGTGCCAGCAGTTTGGACAGGGGACCCTACAATGAGCAGTTCTTC
TRBV29-1	NA	TRBJ2-3	TRBD2	CSVEKRPSGSTDTQYF	TGCAGCGTTGAAAAGAGGCCTAGCGGGAGCACAGATACGCAGTATTTT
TRBV7-9	NA	TRBJ2-2	NA	CASSWDRMAGELFF	TGTGCCAGCAGCTGGGACCGAATGGCTGGGGAGCTGTTTTTT
TRBV27	NA	TRBJ2-7	NA	CASSLIAYEQYF	TGTGCCAGCAGTTTAATTGCCTACGAGCAGTACTTC
TRBV2	few	TRBJ1-5	NA	CASSTRGGSRSNQPQHF	TGTGCCAGCAGCACTAGGGGAGGGTCACGTAGCAATCAGCCCCAGCATTTT
TRBV5-4	NA	TRBJ2-1	NA	CASSLSRPPNNEQFF	TGTGCCAGCAGCTTAAGTCGCCCCCCTAACAATGAGCAGTTCTTC
TRBV7-6	NA	TRBJ1-5	NA	CASSLVRDQPQHF	TGTGCCAGCAGCTTAGTTCGTGATCAGCCCCAGCATTTT
TRBV28	once	TRBJ2-3	TRBD2	CASSSLAGVVSGTDTQYF	TGTGCCAGCAGTTCGCTAGCGGGAGTGGTGAGTGGCACAGATACGCAGTATTTT
TRBV19	NA	TRBJ2-1	NA	CASSRGENEQFF	TGTGCCAGTAGTAGAGGCGAAAATGAGCAGTTCTTC
TRBV28	NA	TRBJ1-5	NA	CASSLVGGGNQPQHF	TGTGCCAGCAGTTTAGTGGGAGGGGGCAATCAGCCCCAGCATTTT
TRBV15	NA	TRBJ1-5	NA	CATSRPGQRGVRPQHF	TGTGCCACCAGCAGACCCGGACAGCGGGGGGTTCGGCCCCAGCATTTT
TRBV28	few	TRBJ2-7	NA	CASSLAGTYEQYF	TGTGCCAGCAGTTTAGCCGGGACCTACGAGCAGTACTTC
TRBV18	NA	TRBJ2-3	NA	CASSPPGWTTDTQYF	TGTGCCAGCTCACCCCCAGGGTGGACCACAGATACGCAGTATTTT
TRBV7-3	once	TRBJ2-7	TRBD2	CASSLMGRADTYEQYF	TGTGCCAGCAGCTTAATGGGGAGGGCAGACACCTACGAGCAGTACTTC
TRBV6-1	NA	TRBJ2-3	NA	CASSEVGEDTQYF	TGTGCCAGCAGTGAAGTCGGGGAAGATACGCAGTATTTT
TRBV6-1	NA	TRBJ1-1	NA	CASSPGQRTEAFF	TGTGCCAGCAGTCCGGGACAAAGGACTGAAGCTTTCTTT
TRBV21-1	NA	TRBJ2-5	NA	CASRPHPGGRSKETQYF	TGTGCCAGCAGACCCCACCCGGGGGGGCGTTCTAAAGAGACCCAGTACTTC